A single sample is the source of the 26 T cell receptor beta chains below, sequenced in a study of Graves' ophthalmopathy and Graves' hyperthyroidism (dated by TCRdb to 2017 to 2018). Sequenced on an Illumina HiSeq 2000. For repertoire sequencing, TCR beta CDR3 regions were amplified from RNA transcripts. The first round was an RT-PCR using HTBI primers with the Qiagen OneStep RT-PCR kit, and this first round was followed by a second-round multiplex PCR, then size selection and purification. Through fastp at Q25 and MiXCR, TCRdb rebuilt clones from the public reads, retaining in-frame beta chains. Every CDR3 protein is listed once, alongside the most common genes and DNA of its rows. The sample data list some 170,000 distinct CDR3 sequences, and 30% to 45% of these were observed just once. The ten top clones hold 8% to 9.5% of the sample. Sequenced sample: peripheral blood. The receptors here all came from a man younger than 40 with Graves' ophthalmopathy. Donor details come from another sample of the same person, matched by shared clones.

In this sample, this clonotype turned up many times. The chain joins TRBV6-5 to TRBJ2-7; D call uncertain. The CDR3 totals 18 residues. V dropped 6 bases and J dropped 3 bases, with 27 bases sitting between them. Germline CDR1 reads MNHEY; CDR2 reads SVGAGI. This CDR3 is CASRGSQVGARIYYEQYF. CDR3 bases: TGTGCCAGCAGGGGTTCTCAGGTCGGTGCGAGGATCTACTACGAGCAGTACTTC.

The sample holds many counts of this clonotype. The chain carries TRBV20-1 and TRBJ2-7; 7 positions agree with TRBD2. Germline lookup yields CDR1 DFQATT and CDR2 SNEGSKA (reference sequence). CDR3 size: 14 residues. V was pared by 0 bases and J by 5 bases, with 7 bases of the junction left unmatched. In DNA, the CDR3 is TGCAGTGCTAGAGACCACGGGAGGATGGACGAGCAGTACTTC. This codes for CSARDHGRMDEQYF.

This clonotype was recorded at least ten times. This chain joins TRBV12-3 or TRBV12-4 and TRBJ2-4; 10 nucleotides match TRBD1. The trim removed 6 bases at V and 7 bases at J, leaving 6 bases unmatched. The CDR3 loop spans 14 amino acids. The chain's CDR3 is CASRATGGWNIQYF. The CDR3 DNA is TGTGCCAGCAGGGCGACAGGGGGCTGGAACATTCAGTACTTC.

The gene calls are TRBV29-1 and TRBJ1-1; 7 bases map to TRBD1. The CDR3 runs 11 residues. Germline V gene sequence: CDR1 SQVTM, CDR2 ANQGSEA. The CDR3 loop is CTYGRGTEAFF. The CDR3 DNA is TGCACGTACGGCAGGGGGACTGAAGCTTTCTTT.

At least ten counts were recorded for this clonotype. This chain uses TRBV12-5 with TRBJ2-2; D is undetermined. The ends were cut back, 3 bases at V and 3 bases at J, with 8 bases in the middle. Per the germline V gene, CDR1 is LGHNT and CDR2 is FRNRAP. CDR3 size: 14 residues. In nucleotides, the CDR3 is TGTGCTAGTGGTTTTGGCCAGGACACCGGGGAGCTGTTTTTT. Protein: CASGFGQDTGELFF.

The CDR3 sequence is CATSAPELGRETQYF. In DNA, the CDR3 is TGTGCCACCAGTGCCCCAGAGCTGGGAAGAGAGACCCAGTACTTC. J is TRBJ2-5 and V is TRBV24-1, with unresolved D. The V end was cut by 5 bases, the J end by 4 bases, with 16 bases between. Germline V gene lookup returns CDR1 KGHDR and CDR2 SFDVKD. The CDR3 length is 15 residues.

The chain uses TRBV20-1 and TRBJ1-5; D unresolved. The CDR3 consists of 13 residues. Germline values: CDR1 DFQATT, CDR2 SNEGSKA (reference sequence). Deletions cut 3 bases from V and 4 bases from J, with 10 bases between. The CDR3 region is CSARVNLNQPQHF. CDR3 bases: TGCAGTGCTAGGGTCAACTTAAATCAGCCCCAGCATTTT.

This clonotype was recorded many times. The chain links TRBV11-3 to TRBJ2-6; D may be TRBD2 (5 bases). CDR1 and CDR2 (germline): SGHNT, YENEEA. The CDR3 contains 16 residues. Trimming cost V 2 bases and J 3 bases, with 11 bases left between them. DNA of the CDR3: TGTGCCAGCAGCTTACGGGGTGGGTTTGGGGCCAACGTCCTGACTTTC. This encodes CASSLRGGFGANVLTF.

This clonotype was found many times. The genes are TRBV27 and TRBJ1-5; D uncertain. This CDR3 has 14 amino acids. Per the germline V gene, CDR1 is MNHEY and CDR2 is SMNVEV (reference sequence). Trimming pared 6 bases from V and 1 base from J, leaving 10 bases between. The CDR3 nucleotides read TGTGCCAGCAGGGGCCCCGTAAGCAATCAGCCCCAGCATTTT. Its protein is CASRGPVSNQPQHF.

This clonotype showed up many times. J is TRBJ2-2 and V is TRBV12-3 or TRBV12-4, with TRBD1 as a possible D gene (6 bases). V lost 6 bases and J 0 bases, leaving 11 bases between the germline ends. This CDR3 has 15 amino acids. The CDR3 spells CASRPTGANTGELFF. The CDR3 nucleotides are TGTGCCAGCAGGCCGACAGGCGCGAACACCGGGGAGCTGTTTTTT.

This clonotype appeared many times. This chain joins TRBV28 and TRBJ2-4, with D perhaps being TRBD1 or TRBD2 (7 bases each). V lost 5 bases to trimming and J lost 6 bases, with 14 bases between them. The CDR3 is 14 residues long. CDR1 is MDHEN, CDR2 SYDVKM, per germline. CDR3 bases: TGTGCCAGCAGTCCCCGCAGGGGGGGAAACATTCAGTACTTC. Translating it yields CASSPRRGGNIQYF.

This clonotype was seen many times. This rearrangement joins TRBV20-1 to TRBJ1-6; maybe TRBD1 (5 bases). The V end was cut by 5 bases, the J end by 4 bases, with 15 bases between. The CDR3 runs to 15 residues. Per the germline V gene, CDR1 is DFQATT and CDR2 is SNEGSKA (reference sequence). The CDR3 loop reads CSAYRLGSYNSPLHF. The CDR3 DNA is TGCAGTGCTTACAGGTTGGGGAGTTATAATTCACCCCTCCACTTT.

The table lists this clonotype with many counts. The rearrangement uses TRBV6-2 or TRBV6-3 and TRBJ1-6; D is perhaps TRBD1 (6 bases). The CDR3 length is 15 residues. Germline-derived CDR1 and CDR2 are MNHEY and SVGEGT. The ends were cut back, 8 bases at V and 5 bases at J, with 16 bases in the middle. The chain's CDR3 is CASRGPGQNNSPLHF. In DNA form, the CDR3 reads TGTGCCAGCCGGGGACCGGGACAAAATAATTCACCCCTCCACTTT.

This sequence joins TRBV6-1 and TRBJ2-7; D may be TRBD1 or TRBD2 (6 bases each). The germline V gene encodes CDR1 MNHNS and CDR2 SASEGT. The ends were cut back, 6 bases at V and 0 bases at J, with 15 bases in the middle. The CDR3 consists of 15 residues. The CDR3 loop is CASSRGRRSSYEQYF. The CDR3 DNA follows: TGTGCCAGCAGCCGGGGGCGCCGAAGCTCCTACGAGCAGTACTTC.

The rearrangement uses TRBV27 and TRBJ1-5, with D maybe TRBD1 (5 bases). V shed 6 bases and J shed 6 bases, with 12 bases lying between them. The CDR3 extends over 13 amino acids. Germline loops: CDR1 MNHEY, CDR2 SMNVEV (reference sequence). In DNA form, the CDR3 reads TGTGCCAGCAGCCCTCAGGGAGGTCAGCCCCAGCATTTT. This encodes CASSPQGGQPQHF.

This chain uses TRBV29-1 with TRBJ2-5; TRBD2 aligns across 7 bases. CDR3 length: 12 residues. The J segment lost 2 bases and the V segment lost 4 bases, leaving 1 base of the junction unmatched. Germline loops: CDR1 SQVTM, CDR2 ANQGSEA. CDR3 sequence reads: CSVGREQETQYF. The CDR3 DNA sequence: TGCAGCGTTGGGCGGGAGCAAGAGACCCAGTACTTC.

The chain employs TRBV6-2 or TRBV6-3 and TRBJ2-5, with TRBD2 identical over 9 bases. V shed 6 bases, J shed 5 bases, and the junction held 4 bases outside the gene matches. Germline CDR1 is MNHEY and CDR2 is SVGEGT. The CDR3 covers 13 residues. CDR3 coding DNA: TGTGCCAGCAGGCGGGGGGGCCGCGAGACCCAGTACTTC. Encoded protein: CASRRGGRETQYF.

The J gene is TRBJ1-2, the V gene TRBV6-2 or TRBV6-3; no firm D call. Germline CDR1 is MNHEY and CDR2 is SVGEGT. The germline V and J ends were trimmed by 5 bases and 5 bases, with 12 bases remaining between them. CDR3 size: 13 residues. The CDR3 DNA is TGTGCCAGCAGTCGGAGGACGGGGTATGGCTACACCTTC. Translating it yields CASSRRTGYGYTF.

The chain uses TRBV6-5 and TRBJ2-7; D is unresolved. CDR3 size: 12 residues. CDR1 is MNHEY and CDR2 is SVGAGI in the germline V gene. V was cut by 1 base and J by 3 bases, with 4 bases left in between. CDR3 amino acids: CASSYYVYEQYF. CDR3 in DNA: TGTGCCAGCAGTTACTACGTCTACGAGCAGTACTTC.

V and J are TRBV7-2 and TRBJ1-5; 12 positions agree with TRBD1. The CDR3 spans 15 residues. From germline, CDR1 is SGHTA and CDR2 FQGNSA. Unmatched junction bases numbered 4, after V lost 5 bases and J lost 5 bases. CDR3 sequence (DNA): TGTGCCAGCAGCGTAGGGACAGGGGGCGATCAGCCCCAGCATTTT. Amino acids: CASSVGTGGDQPQHF. The whole variable domain, remainder taken from reference TRBV7-2 and TRBJ1-5, is GAGVSQSPSNKVTEKGKDVELRCDPISGHTALYWYRQSLGQGLEFLIYFQGNSAPDKSGLPSDRFSAERTGGSVSTLTIQRTQQEDSAVYLCASSVGTGGDQPQHFGDGTRLSIL.

The chain uses TRBV24-1 and TRBJ1-5, with 8 bases identical to TRBD1. V trimming: 3 bases; J trimming: 4 bases; junction bases outside the gene matches: 1. Germline V gives CDR1 KGHDR, CDR2 SFDVKD. This CDR3 region has 14 residues. CDR3 bases: TGTGCCACCAGTGATGACAGGGGAAATCAGCCCCAGCATTTT. It is translated as CATSDDRGNQPQHF.

This clonotype is a singleton in its sample. This chain links TRBV6-2 or TRBV6-3 with TRBJ2-5, with D maybe TRBD2 (5 bases). This CDR3 comprises 12 residues. CDR1 and CDR2 (germline): MNHEY, SVGEGT. Deletions cut 6 bases from V and 2 bases from J, with 7 bases between. This CDR3 is CASRRVQETQYF. The CDR3, as DNA: TGTGCCAGCAGGCGGGTTCAAGAGACCCAGTACTTC.

This clonotype has a count of ten or more. J is TRBJ1-2 and V is TRBV6-2 or TRBV6-3; the D gene is possibly TRBD1 (5 bases). The germline V gene encodes CDR1 MNHEY and CDR2 SVGEGT. V was trimmed by 5 bases and J by 1 base, leaving 8 bases between them. CDR3 size: 13 residues. CDR3 DNA sequence: TGTGCCAGCAGTGACAGAGATAACTATGGCTACACCTTC. It is translated as CASSDRDNYGYTF.

This chain links TRBV12-3 or TRBV12-4 with TRBJ1-1; D perhaps matches TRBD1 (5 bases). This CDR3 contains 13 residues. Deletions cut 0 bases from V and 7 bases from J, with 9 bases between. The CDR3 loop reads CASSLAAGGEAFF. The CDR3, as DNA: TGTGCCAGCAGTTTAGCCGCCGGGGGTGAAGCTTTCTTT.

The rearrangement links TRBV28 to TRBJ1-1; the D gene is possibly TRBD1 (5 bases). Germline CDR1 and CDR2: MDHEN and SYDVKM. Trimming stripped 8 bases from V and 5 bases from J, with 15 bases between. This CDR3 has 13 residues. The CDR3 DNA sequence: TGTGCCAGCGTGGAGGGGTTTCGGACTGAAGCTTTCTTT. As protein: CASVEGFRTEAFF.

The V call is TRBV11-2, the J call TRBJ1-1; D gene unclear. Germline-derived CDR1 and CDR2 are SGHAT and FQNNGV. This CDR3 is 14 amino acids long. Trimming removed 2 bases at V and 10 bases at J, with 17 bases between. The CDR3 protein is CASSLNVHAGSAFF. CDR3 sequence (DNA): TGTGCCAGCAGCTTAAATGTCCACGCCGGTTCAGCTTTCTTT.